Given below is one T cell receptor beta chain in context. Its antigen remains undetermined. Base qualities were left out, and no much larger clone turns up one base away. The data were obtained in a study of blood T cell repertoires in COVID-19 (TCRdb year 2020). Turning to the overall study: Samples covering the acute and convalescent phases of COVID-19 were provided by collaborators in the United States, Italy and Spain. The prospective study material was composed of cDNA or gDNA derived from T cells, B-cell-depleted T cells, or PBMCs. Deeply sampled blood TCRbeta repertoires from subjects exposed to, actively infected with, or recovered from COVID-19 were included in the dataset. A freely available public database, intended as a resource for researchers studying the immune response to SARS-CoV-2, is where the repertoires were released. The samples were drawn from two sources: the first 160 participants of the ongoing ImmuneRACE study, and 950 to 1,500 subjects contributed by 6 global collaborators. A de-identified subject ID, COVID-19 status, age in years and sex were almost always included in the sample metadata. Where HLA class I and class II types were available, the types were taken from metadata supplied by the sample provider, not from assay-based typing. Results the study describes overall, beyond this receptor: How much clinical and demographic metadata was included differed by source and by participant, and the metadata was provided uncurated.

TCRbeta CDR3 regions were amplified from genomic DNA by means of the immunoSEQ Assay, a bias-controlled multiplex PCR. In the source study's methods: Within the assay, amplification of reference gene primers was used to estimate how many nucleated cells each sample contained. Sequence reads were collapsed and filtered to measure the absolute abundance of every unique TCRbeta CDR3 rearrangement. For each sample, productive Simpson clonality was calculated as the square root of Simpson's diversity index across productive rearrangements. In its TCRdb copy, this immuneACCESS table keeps in-frame sequences only and misses some clones. Where compared with another copy, unresolved V genes explain less than half of these, and the others have no known cause. The V and J calls and clone size are taken from that table; D and trimming were inferred from the DNA. For this sample there are 60,000 or so clones; approximately 80% appear just once. The ten largest clones add up to 3% to 4.5% of the sample.

The CDR3 holds 15 amino acids from the cysteine to the phenylalanine. Only the CDR3 DNA stays, 45 bases, in frame from base 1. V drops 7 bases and J drops 2 bases, leaving 18 bases in between. Sequences MGHRA (CDR1) and YSYEKL (CDR2) are obtained from the germline V gene. The collaborating institutions used their own protocols to collect whole blood in K2EDTA tubes. Collaborator samples were shipped for TCRbeta analysis as frozen whole blood, isolated PBMCs, or DNA extracted from either sample type. The chain is assembled from TRBV4-1 and TRBJ2-7; TRBD1 is perhaps the D gene, given 6 matching bases. This TCR derives from a woman aged 80 or over with acute or convalescent COVID-19. The sample consisted of peripheral blood. This receptor has the CDR3 CASKAGETGTYEQYF. At the DNA level, the sequence is TGCGCCAGCAAGGCAGGGGAGACGGGGACCTACGAGCAGTACTTC.